The 19 T cell receptor beta chains listed next were all sequenced from one sample in a study of CD4 T cells in relation to SARS-CoV-2 and coronaviruses. The method was immunoSEQ multiplex PCR; TCRdb's version includes in-frame clones alone and lacks a portion of them. Of 25,000 to 35,000 clones detected, 60% to 85% appear once; the ten largest clones hold roughly 17%. Unexposed donor CD4+ T cells date from about 2011-2018, before the COVID-19 pandemic. Isolation of CD4+ T cells took place after approximately 11 days in culture. Their target antigens are unknown. Sequencing used CD4+ T cells from PBMCs, cultured in vitro. All receptors derive from a human donor in good health.

CDR3 nucleotide sequence: TGTGCCAGCAGCCCGATGGAGCTAGGCTACAATGAGCAGTTCTTC. It specifies CASSPMELGYNEQFF. This rearrangement joins TRBV11-2 to TRBJ2-1; D ambiguous. CDR1 and CDR2 from the germline V gene are SGHAT and FQNNGV. Between the trimmed V and J ends, which lost 5 bases and 3 bases, there was a span of 14 bases. The CDR3 extends over 15 amino acids.

The chain links TRBV13 to TRBJ2-3; 7 positions match TRBD2. Germline CDR1 PRHDT, CDR2 FYEKMQ (reference sequence). The CDR3 runs to 15 residues. J lost 2 bases, V lost 5 bases, and 7 bases had no gene match. In DNA form, the CDR3 reads TGTGCCAGCAGCCCAGCGGGATCTTCCACAGATACGCAGTATTTT. Protein: CASSPAGSSTDTQYF.

This chain joins TRBV5-5 and TRBJ1-6; D perhaps matches TRBD1 (5 bases). The CDR3 length is 16 residues. Germline CDR1 reads SGHKS; CDR2 reads YYEKEE (reference sequence). Trimming cost V 0 bases and J 9 bases, with 16 bases left between them. CDR3 amino acids: CASSLERGSPSSPLHF. The CDR3 DNA reads TGTGCCAGCAGCTTGGAGAGGGGATCGCCCTCTTCACCCCTCCACTTT.

The rearrangement links TRBV27 to TRBJ2-7, with TRBD1 matching over 7 bases. The V gene's germline CDR1 is MNHEY and CDR2 SMNVEV (reference sequence). The CDR3 is made up of 14 amino acids. Germline trimming cut 5 bases from V and 2 bases from J; bases unmatched to any gene: 6. The CDR3, as DNA: TGTGCCAGCAGTCCGAACAGGGGTACCTACGAGCAGTACTTC. Its translation is CASSPNRGTYEQYF.

The CDR3 loop is CATSTGTLGTDTQYF. Here the CDR3 DNA reads TGTGCCACCTCGACGGGCACCCTGGGCACAGATACGCAGTATTTT. The V call is TRBV27, the J call TRBJ2-3, with no clear D. The CDR3 contains 15 residues. Germline-derived CDR1 and CDR2 are MNHEY and SMNVEV (reference sequence). V was shortened by 10 bases and J by 1 base, with 18 bases between the two germline ends.

This sequence joins TRBV5-1 and TRBJ2-1; the match to TRBD2 covers 7 bases. Germline CDR1 SGHRS, CDR2 YFSETQ. V lost 5 bases to trimming and J lost 2 bases; unmatched junction nucleotides: 7. The CDR3 has 15 residues. The CDR3 here is CASRLGGSTYNEQFF. CDR3 sequence (DNA): TGCGCCAGCAGACTCGGGGGGAGCACCTACAATGAGCAGTTCTTC.

This clone was detected only once. The CDR3 here is CASSLLPDYEQYF. The CDR3 DNA sequence: TGTGCCAGCAGTTTATTGCCAGACTACGAGCAGTACTTC. This chain joins TRBV28 and TRBJ2-7; D uncertain. Germline CDR1 reads MDHEN; CDR2 reads SYDVKM. This CDR3 contains 13 residues. V shed 1 base and J shed 3 bases, with 7 bases lying between them.

This clone came up a few times. The V and J genes are TRBV4-2 and TRBJ1-3; weak D call: TRBD1 (6 bases). The length of the CDR3 is 18 residues. V shed 1 base and J shed 0 bases, with 16 bases lying between them. In germline, CDR1 is LGHNA, CDR2 YNFKEQ. Here the CDR3 DNA reads TGTGCCAGCAGCCAAGCGAGAACAGGGCCCTACTCTGGAAACACCATATATTTT. Translating it yields CASSQARTGPYSGNTIYF.

This chain connects TRBV19 to TRBJ2-7; D not certain. V was clipped by 1 base and J by 1 base, with 8 bases between them. Germline loops: CDR1 LNHDA, CDR2 SQIVND (reference sequence). The CDR3 is 14 amino acids. CDR3 amino acids: CASSIGQSSYEQYF. In DNA form, the CDR3 reads TGTGCCAGTAGTATAGGGCAGAGTTCCTACGAGCAGTACTTC.

The chain employs TRBV5-1 and TRBJ1-1; D is unclear. The V gene lost 3 bases and the J gene lost 1 base, with 10 bases spanning the gap. Germline CDR1 reads SGHRS; CDR2 reads YFSETQ. This CDR3 has 14 amino acids. CDR3 coding DNA: TGCGCCAGCAGCTCGAAGGCTGCGAACACTGAAGCTTTCTTT. This sequence encodes CASSSKAANTEAFF.

A single count supports this clone. The gene calls are TRBV6-6 and TRBJ2-7, with D possibly called TRBD1 or TRBD2 (5 bases each). CDR1 is MNHNY, CDR2 SVGAGI, per germline (reference sequence). Trimming took off 2 bases at V and 3 bases at J, with 17 bases between the two ends. CDR3 length equals 16 residues. The CDR3 reads CASSYAGTDELYEQYF. The DNA for the CDR3 is TGTGCCAGCAGTTACGCCGGGACGGACGAACTCTACGAGCAGTACTTC.

This clone occurred once. V is TRBV19 and J is TRBJ2-1, with D perhaps matching TRBD2 (5 bases). In germline, CDR1 is LNHDA, CDR2 SQIVND (reference sequence). The CDR3 has 15 residues. Trimming cost V 5 bases and J 5 bases, with 16 bases left between them. CDR3 region: CASSAGGLQHNEQFF. DNA for the CDR3: TGTGCCAGTAGTGCCGGTGGACTCCAACACAATGAGCAGTTCTTC.

This sequence joins TRBV4-3 and TRBJ2-5; 13 nucleotides agree with TRBD2. J lost 2 bases, V lost 3 bases, and 9 bases had no gene match. The CDR3 length is 18 residues. Germline assignment: CDR1 LGHNA and CDR2 YSLEER. The CDR3 bases are TGCGCCAGCAGCCAGCAGCCGACTAGCGGGGGGAAACAAGAGACCCAGTACTTC. Its translation is CASSQQPTSGGKQETQYF.

In this sample, this clone turned up a few times. The chain joins TRBV10-1 to TRBJ2-6; D might be TRBD2 (5 bases). The CDR3 is 15 residues long. From germline, CDR1 is WNHNN and CDR2 SYGVQD (reference sequence). V was clipped by 2 bases and J by 0 bases, with 5 bases between them. DNA for the CDR3: TGCGCCAGCAGTGAGGGGAGCTCTGGGGCCAACGTCCTGACTTTC. This codes for CASSEGSSGANVLTF.

J is TRBJ1-1 and V is TRBV5-1, with D hard to call. Germline V CDR1 and CDR2: SGHRS, YFSETQ. Trimming left V 1 base short and J 1 base short, with 8 bases between. This CDR3 spans 14 amino acids. This chain's CDR3 is CASSLLATNTEAFF. CDR3 nucleotide sequence: TGCGCCAGCAGCTTGTTGGCAACGAACACTGAAGCTTTCTTT. The full variable domain, rest sourced from reference TRBV5-1 and TRBJ1-1, is KAGVTQTPRYLIKTRGQQVTLSCSPISGHRSVSWYQQTPGQGLQFLFEYFSETQRNKGNFPGRFSGRQFSNSRSEMNVSTLELGDSALYLCASSLLATNTEAFFGQGTRLTVV.

V gene TRBV11-2 combines with J gene TRBJ2-7; D tentatively fits TRBD1 or TRBD2 (5 bases each). This CDR3 contains 16 residues. Germline V gene data show CDR1 as SGHAT and CDR2 as FQNNGV. Between the trimmed V and J ends, which lost 6 bases and 0 bases, there was a span of 18 bases. DNA of the CDR3: TGTGCCAGCAGTGACCCGGGACCCAGGAGCTCCTACGAGCAGTACTTC. Protein: CASSDPGPRSSYEQYF.

The chain combines TRBV18 with TRBJ2-5, with 7 positions matching TRBD2. J lost 0 bases, V lost 6 bases, and 4 bases had no gene match. From germline, CDR1 is KGHSH and CDR2 LQKENI. The CDR3 is 14 residues long. CDR3 bases: TGTGCCAGCTCCCTAGCGGAGTACCAAGAGACCCAGTACTTC. Residues: CASSLAEYQETQYF. Based on the CDR3 plus reference TRBV18 and TRBJ2-5, the full variable domain is NAGVMQNPRHLVRRRGQEARLRCSPMKGHSHVYWYRQLPEEGLKFMVYLQKENIIDESGMPKERFSAEFPKEGPSILRIQQVVRGDSAAYFCASSLAEYQETQYFGPGTRLLVL.

V usage is TRBV28 and J usage is TRBJ2-3; D uncertain. This CDR3 has 17 residues. Germline V gives CDR1 MDHEN, CDR2 SYDVKM. V was pared by 5 bases and J by 7 bases, with 25 bases between. Here the CDR3 reads CASSPLFGGGIAYTQYF. The CDR3 DNA reads as TGTGCCAGCAGTCCCCTATTCGGTGGCGGTATTGCCTATACGCAGTATTTT.

The chain joins TRBV7-2 to TRBJ1-4; possible D gene TRBD1, 6 bases. V gave up 5 bases and J gave up 11 bases, with 15 bases separating them. This CDR3 has 13 residues. Germline CDR1 is SGHTA and CDR2 is FQGNSA. The CDR3 DNA is TGTGCCAGCAGCCCACCTTCAGGGGAGAAACTGTTTTTT. Amino acids: CASSPPSGEKLFF.